What follows are 5 T cell receptor beta chains derived from one specimen sequenced in a study of blood T cell repertoires in COVID-19 (dated by TCRdb to the early 2020s). The library was obtained by the immunoSEQ multiplex PCR assay. Entries here come from immuneACCESS through TCRdb and include only in-frame sequences with V and J called. Some clones fail to appear in such tables; in the studies checked, an unresolved V gene covers under half of the shortfall, and the cause of the remainder is unknown. The sample profile shows about 400,000 clones; 89% of them were found once. In total, the top ten clones hold less than 2% of the sample. Sequencing was done on a sample of PBMCs or T cells enriched from blood (not recorded which). All receptors derive from a woman in her twenties or thirties who had recovered from COVID-19.

The rearrangement links TRBV7-2 to TRBJ1-5, with D unresolved. Per the germline V gene, CDR1 is SGHTA and CDR2 is FQGNSA. V lost 7 bases and J 6 bases, leaving 13 bases between the germline ends. CDR3 length: 13 amino acids. The chain's CDR3 is CASTLDRGQPQHF. The CDR3 nucleotides are TGTGCCAGCACCCTCGACCGCGGTCAGCCCCAGCATTTT.

The rearrangement joins TRBV6-5 to TRBJ1-1; no clear D gene. Germline assignment: CDR1 MNHEY and CDR2 SVGAGI. The CDR3 contains 14 residues. Trimming left V 6 bases short and J 1 base short, with 12 bases between. The CDR3 bases are TGTGCCAGCAGCTCCGAAACAGAGAACACTGAAGCTTTCTTT. It specifies CASSSETENTEAFF.

The chain has TRBV29-1 and TRBJ1-6; D call uncertain. The CDR3 is 15 residues long. The V end was cut by 5 bases, the J end by 8 bases, with 19 bases between. Germline V lookup: CDR1 SQVTM, CDR2 ANQGSEA. Written as DNA, the CDR3 is TGCAGCGTTAGGTCAGAAGGTGCGGACTATTCACCCCTCCACTTT. This gives the protein CSVRSEGADYSPLHF.

The chain carries TRBV6-5 and TRBJ2-2; the D gene is possibly TRBD1 (5 bases). V was trimmed by 6 bases and J by 5 bases, leaving 16 bases between them. This CDR3 has 15 amino acids. Germline CDR1 MNHEY, CDR2 SVGAGI. CDR3 region: CASRRDKGRTGELFF. CDR3 in DNA: TGTGCCAGCAGACGCGACAAGGGGCGTACCGGGGAGCTGTTTTTT.

This rearrangement joins TRBV6-5 to TRBJ1-2; D unresolved. The CDR3 is made up of 13 amino acids. Germline values: CDR1 MNHEY, CDR2 SVGAGI. With 7 bases removed from V and 5 bases from J, the gap between germline ends came to 14 bases. CDR3 coding DNA: TGTGCCAGCACCAACAGTCTCCTATATGGCTACACCTTC. It codes for CASTNSLLYGYTF.